The clone carrying this T cell receptor beta chain was recorded at least ten times. Its specificity is unknown. Exclusion covered patients with other autoimmune diseases or uncontrolled infections (as well as pregnancy or lactation). Beta-chain TCR CDR3 regions were amplified from RNA transcripts. First-round RT-PCR employed HTBI primers, with a second-round multiplex PCR after it. TCRdb re-called the multiplex PCR reads with MiXCR, one entry per CDR3 protein. This sample yields over a million distinct CDR3 sequences, of which 35% to 40% are seen a single time; around 10% belongs to the top ten. The data are from a study of Graves' ophthalmopathy and Graves' hyperthyroidism. At the level of the study: Stable hyperthyroid donors showed no ophthalmopathy during 18 months follow-up. Whole-study findings and limits: Predictions made by the model for ophthalmopathy progression reached 70.59% sensitivity and approximately 72% specificity.

The CDR3 sequence is 13 residues long. Trimming took 5 bases from V and 0 from J, leaving 7 bases between them. CDR1 and CDR2 (germline): SEHNR, FQNEAQ (reference sequence). The clonotype originates from an adult man with Graves' hyperthyroidism. V usage is TRBV7-9 and J usage is TRBJ1-1; D unclear. The specimen was peripheral blood or thyroid tissue (not recorded which). DNA of the CDR3: TGTGCCAGCAGCGACATGGTGAACACTGAAGCTTTCTTT. It is translated as CASSDMVNTEAFF.